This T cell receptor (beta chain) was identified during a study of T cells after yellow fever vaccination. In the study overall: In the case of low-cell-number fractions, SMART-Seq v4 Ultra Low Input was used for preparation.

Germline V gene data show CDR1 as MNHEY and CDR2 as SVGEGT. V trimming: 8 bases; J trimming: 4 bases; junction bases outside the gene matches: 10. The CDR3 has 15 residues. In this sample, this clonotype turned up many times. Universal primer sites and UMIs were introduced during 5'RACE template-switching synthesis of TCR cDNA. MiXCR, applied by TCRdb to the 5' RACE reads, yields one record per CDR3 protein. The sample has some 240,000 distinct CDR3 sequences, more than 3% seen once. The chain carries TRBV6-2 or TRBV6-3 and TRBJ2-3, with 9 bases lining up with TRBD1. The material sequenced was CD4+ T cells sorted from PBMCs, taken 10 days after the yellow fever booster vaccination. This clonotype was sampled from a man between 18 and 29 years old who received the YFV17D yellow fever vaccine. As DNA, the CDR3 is TGTGCCAGCCTAAGGGGACAGGGAGTCCCAGATACGCAGTATTTT. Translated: CASLRGQGVPDTQYF.